These T cell receptor beta chains were read from a single sample in a study of read filtering for tumor transcriptome and immune sequencing. TCRdb redid the calling of the reads with MiXCR, one entry per CDR3 protein. This table holds tens of thousands of distinct CDR3 sequences, roughly a fifth found once. Sequencing was carried out using a population of CD138-negative cells sorted from bone marrow. These receptors all come from a donor at least 40 years old with multiple myeloma. Both conserved end residues are part of each CDR3. D genes are given only for firm matches. Size is omitted from some rows. Given values are once, few, many or a class for expanded clones.

V gene: TRBV29-1; D gene: .; J gene: TRBJ2-3; clone size: many; CDR3 protein: CSVSVNTDTQYF; CDR3 DNA: TGCAGCGTGTCCGTAAACACAGATACGCAGTATTTT
V gene: TRBV3-1; D gene: .; J gene: TRBJ2-3; clone size: many; CDR3 protein: CASSLTLLSTDTQYF; CDR3 DNA: TGTGCCAGCAGCCTCACGCTGTTAAGCACAGATACGCAGTATTTT
V gene: TRBV20-1; D gene: .; J gene: TRBJ2-1; clone size: .; CDR3 protein: CSARLGGIHEQLF; CDR3 DNA: TGCAGTGCTAGGTTAGGGGGGATACATGAGCAGCTCTTC
V gene: TRBV6-6; D gene: .; J gene: TRBJ2-2; clone size: .; CDR3 protein: CASKIKNTGELFF; CDR3 DNA: TGTGCCAGCAAGATTAAGAACACCGGGGAGCTGTTTTTT
V gene: TRBV29-1; D gene: .; J gene: TRBJ1-1; clone size: many; CDR3 protein: CSVGIGGLNTEAFF; CDR3 DNA: TGCAGCGTTGGGATCGGGGGATTGAACACTGAAGCTTTCTTT
V gene: TRBV5-1; D gene: .; J gene: TRBJ1-1; clone size: many; CDR3 protein: CASSLQEGAEAFF; CDR3 DNA: TGCGCCAGCAGCTTGCAGGAAGGGGCTGAAGCTTTCTTT
V gene: TRBV19; D gene: .; J gene: TRBJ2-7; clone size: few; CDR3 protein: CASSITGRGRPYEQYF; CDR3 DNA: TGTGCCAGTAGTATCACGGGGCGGGGTCGCCCTTACGAGCAGTACTTC
V gene: TRBV2; D gene: .; J gene: TRBJ2-5; clone size: .; CDR3 protein: CASSEALGGETQYF; CDR3 DNA: TGTGCCAGCAGTGAAGCGCTTGGGGGGGAGACCCAGTACTTC
V gene: TRBV27; D gene: .; J gene: TRBJ2-1; clone size: medium-sized; CDR3 protein: CASSLVGNEQFF; CDR3 DNA: TGTGCCAGCAGTTTAGTCGGGAATGAGCAGTTCTTC
V gene: TRBV20-1; D gene: .; J gene: TRBJ1-5; clone size: many; CDR3 protein: CSARGRARSQPQHF; CDR3 DNA: TGCAGTGCTAGAGGCCGGGCCCGATCCCAGCCCCAGCATTTT
V gene: TRBV29-1; D gene: .; J gene: TRBJ2-5; clone size: many; CDR3 protein: CSVERSGETQYF; CDR3 DNA: TGCAGCGTTGAGCGGTCGGGAGAGACCCAGTACTTC
V gene: TRBV5-1; D gene: TRBD2; J gene: TRBJ2-3; clone size: many; CDR3 protein: CASSLGTTSGSTDTQYF; CDR3 DNA: TGCGCCAGCAGCTTGGGTACGACTAGCGGGAGCACAGATACGCAGTATTTT
V gene: TRBV12-3/TRBV12-4; D gene: TRBD2; J gene: TRBJ2-3; clone size: many; CDR3 protein: CASSSSMWRGGTDTQYF; CDR3 DNA: TGTGCCAGCAGTTCCTCTATGTGGCGGGGGGGCACAGATACGCAGTATTTT